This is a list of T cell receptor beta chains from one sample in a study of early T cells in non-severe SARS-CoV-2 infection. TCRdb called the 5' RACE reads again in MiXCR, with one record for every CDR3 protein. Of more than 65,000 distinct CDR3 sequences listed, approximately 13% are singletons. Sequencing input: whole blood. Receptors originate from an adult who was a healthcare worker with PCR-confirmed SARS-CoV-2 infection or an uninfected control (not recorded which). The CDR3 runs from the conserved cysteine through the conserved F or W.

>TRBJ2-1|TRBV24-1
CATSDRLAGANEQFF
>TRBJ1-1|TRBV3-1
CASSHGGKNTEAFF
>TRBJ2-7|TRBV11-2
CASSFPRGVSYEQYF
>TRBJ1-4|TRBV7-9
CASSLVTGEVGGLFF
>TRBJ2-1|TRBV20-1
CSARTGEGRNEQFF
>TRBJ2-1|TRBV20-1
CSAQDPSYQFF
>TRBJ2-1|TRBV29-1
CSVETAYNEQFF
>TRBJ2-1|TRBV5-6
CASSNPTGTGVAQFF
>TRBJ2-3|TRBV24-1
CATSDLGGAFPDTQYF
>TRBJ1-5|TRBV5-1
CASSPGQGAAGNQPQHF
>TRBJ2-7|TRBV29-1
CSVVQGPYEQYF
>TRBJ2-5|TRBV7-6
CASTSGETQYF
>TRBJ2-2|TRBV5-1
CASSSGQRTGELFF
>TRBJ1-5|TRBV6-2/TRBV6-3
CASTQWGQNQPQHF
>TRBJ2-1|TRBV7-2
CASSSKFEQFF
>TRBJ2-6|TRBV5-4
CASSTPTGYGANVLTF
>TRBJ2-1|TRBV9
CASSPRPGLAEQFF
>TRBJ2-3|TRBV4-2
CASSHGTSGSSDTQYF
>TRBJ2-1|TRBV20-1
CSALSGRAVYNEQFF
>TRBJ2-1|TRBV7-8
CASSFLMGESSYNEQFF
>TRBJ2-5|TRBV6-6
CASWRVQGGETQYF
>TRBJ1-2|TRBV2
CASSEGGRGNYYGYTF
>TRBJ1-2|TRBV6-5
CASRPTGNYGYTF
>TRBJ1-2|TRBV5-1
CASSLTGTGNVHGYTF
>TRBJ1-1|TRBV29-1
CSVVGFLGAEAFF
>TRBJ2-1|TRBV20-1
CSATPTWLNEQFF
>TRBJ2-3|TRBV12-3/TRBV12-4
CASSPGLAGGSDTQYF